One TCR beta chain is described in this entry. What it recognizes is unknown. The sample originates from a study of blood T cells in healthy people across ages. Study results and caveats: Whereas aged donors had fewer naive CD4+ cells, long-lived donors had more of them and higher diversity.

Through a sample-barcoded 5' primer and a J-beta primer mix, a second PCR was run for roughly 6 to 12 cycles. TCRdb reprocessed the 5' RACE reads via MiXCR and lists one record per CDR3 protein. The sample records 600,000 to 850,000 distinct CDR3 sequences, approximately 39% being singletons. The CDR3 is made up of 17 amino acids. After removal of 5 bases from V and 0 bases from J, the junction contained 11 bases not matched to a gene. Germline V gene lookup returns CDR1 SGDLS and CDR2 YYNGEE. The people who gave samples were healthy Caucasians from Russia, aged roughly 6 to 100. V gene TRBV9 combines with J gene TRBJ2-1; 7 positions match TRBD1. The sequenced material came from blood. This receptor was obtained from a woman aged 55-69 years in good health. The CDR3 DNA follows: TGTGCCAGCAGTGAACACAGGGGATCGGGCTCCTACAATGAGCAGTTCTTC. Protein product: CASSEHRGSGSYNEQFF.